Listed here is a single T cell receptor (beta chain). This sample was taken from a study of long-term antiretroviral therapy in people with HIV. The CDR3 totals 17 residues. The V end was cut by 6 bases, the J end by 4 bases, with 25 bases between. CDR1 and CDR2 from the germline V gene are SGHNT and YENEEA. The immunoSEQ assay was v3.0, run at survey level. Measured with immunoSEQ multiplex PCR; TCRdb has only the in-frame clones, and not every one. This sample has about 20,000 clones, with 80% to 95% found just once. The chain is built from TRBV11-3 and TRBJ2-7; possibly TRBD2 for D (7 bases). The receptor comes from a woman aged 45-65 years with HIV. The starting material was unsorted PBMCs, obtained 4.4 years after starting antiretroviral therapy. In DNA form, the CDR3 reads TGTGCCAGCAGGATCTGGAGAGCCGGGGGGACACTTTACGAGCAGTACTTC. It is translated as CASRIWRAGGTLYEQYF.